These 32 T cell receptor beta chains were all obtained from the same sample, sequenced in a study of CXCR3-negative and CXCR3-positive naive CD8 T cells (dated by TCRdb to the late 2010s). TCRdb lists the instrument as NextSeq 550. The Human TCR Profiling Kit (MiLaboratory) was used to prepare UMI-labeled 5' RACE TRB cDNA libraries. TCRdb reprocessed the reads and provides one entry for every CDR3 protein sequence; no DNA is given. The table for this sample records around 140,000 distinct CDR3 sequences. Of the sample, approximately 0.5% is held by the ten largest clones. Sequenced input: naive CXCR3- CD8+ T cells from blood. In light of the paper, this sample's cell subset or site label describes: CD45RO-CCR7+CD27+CD95- naive CD8+ T cells lacking CXCR3 (TNR3-). These receptor sequences come from a human donor in good health. Some clones in this sample may be carry-over from other donors' samples.

V usage is TRBV28 and J usage is TRBJ2-7; TCRdb's D gene call, TRBD1, goes unchecked for lack of DNA. Germline V gene data show CDR1 as MDHEN and CDR2 as SYDVKM. The CDR3 sequence is 13 residues long. CDR3 protein: CASRPPTAYEQYF. Filled out from reference TRBV28 and TRBJ2-7, the complete variable domain reads DVKVTQSSRYLVKRTGEKVFLECVQDMDHENMFWYRQDPGLGLRLIYFSYDVKMKEKGDIPEGYSVSREKKERFSLILESASTNQTSMYLCASRPPTAYEQYFGPGTRLTVT.

The V and J genes are TRBV4-3 and TRBJ1-5; the TRBD1 assignment by TCRdb is unverifiable without DNA. The germline CDR1 and CDR2 sequences are LGHNA and YSLEER. This CDR3 region has 18 residues. CDR3 sequence reads: CASSQDRGILGPNQPQHF.

The V call is TRBV7-9, the J call TRBJ2-3; TCRdb's D call, TRBD2, is unchecked because there is no DNA. CDR3 length: 16 residues. Germline CDR1 SEHNR, CDR2 FQNEAQ (reference sequence). Here the CDR3 reads CASSFVVGPSTDTQYF.

The rearrangement links TRBV12-3 or TRBV12-4 to TRBJ1-5. The CDR3 is 15 amino acids. The CDR3 here is CASSWTVYSNQPQHF.

The V and J genes are TRBV27 and TRBJ2-3; lacking DNA, the TRBD1 call made by TCRdb goes unchecked. This CDR3 has 15 residues. Germline V lookup: CDR1 MNHEY, CDR2 SMNVEV (reference sequence). CDR3 protein: CASSLGAWRTDTQYF.

This chain uses TRBV29-1 with TRBJ2-2; TCRdb's assignment of TRBD1 cannot be checked, as there is no DNA. Germline values: CDR1 SQVTM, CDR2 ANQGSEA. This CDR3 region has 13 residues. The CDR3 reads CSVRDATAGELFF.

V usage is TRBV27 and J usage is TRBJ2-1. In germline, CDR1 is MNHEY, CDR2 SMNVEV (reference sequence). This CDR3 contains 14 residues. The CDR3 region is CASSLSSDYYEQFF.

The chain combines TRBV27 with TRBJ1-1; the D gene TCRdb calls, TRBD1, cannot be checked with no DNA. Looked up from germline, CDR1 is MNHEY and CDR2 is SMNVEV (reference sequence). The CDR3 runs to 14 residues. The CDR3 region is CASSLSPAGQQAFF.

The chain employs TRBV12-3 or TRBV12-4 and TRBJ1-1. The CDR3 totals 12 residues. CDR3: CASSPENTEAFF.

This chain uses TRBV10-3 with TRBJ2-1; absent DNA, TCRdb's TRBD1 call cannot be checked. This CDR3 has 15 residues. Germline CDR1 is ENHRY and CDR2 is SYGVKD. CDR3 loop: CAISESPGTGYEQFF.

The chain combines TRBV7-9 with TRBJ2-6; without DNA, the TCRdb call of TRBD2 cannot be checked. CDR1 is SEHNR and CDR2 is FQNEAQ in the germline V gene (reference sequence). The CDR3 loop spans 16 amino acids. This CDR3 is CAGVGRQTSGANVLTF.

This sequence joins TRBV7-6 and TRBJ2-5; the D gene TCRdb calls, TRBD1, cannot be checked with no DNA. This CDR3 spans 15 amino acids. The V gene's germline CDR1 is SGHVS and CDR2 FNYEAQ. The CDR3 loop reads CASSLWDQLGETQYF.

This chain links TRBV28 with TRBJ2-3; TCRdb lists TRBD2, though no DNA is available to test this call. The CDR3 is 15 amino acids. CDR1 MDHEN and CDR2 SYDVKM come from the germline V gene. This CDR3 reads CASNELAGGTDTQYF. The full variable domain, its missing parts supplied by reference TRBV28 and TRBJ2-3, is DVKVTQSSRYLVKRTGEKVFLECVQDMDHENMFWYRQDPGLGLRLIYFSYDVKMKEKGDIPEGYSVSREKKERFSLILESASTNQTSMYLCASNELAGGTDTQYFGPGTRLTVL.

This chain links TRBV2 with TRBJ2-7. The CDR3 extends over 14 amino acids. CDR1 is SNHLY, CDR2 FYNNEI, per germline. CDR3 amino acids: CASMWLGTGYEQYF.

CDR3 amino acids: CASSQDTYEQYF. V usage is TRBV4-2 and J usage is TRBJ2-7. The germline V gene has CDR1 LGHNA and CDR2 YNFKEQ. The CDR3 extends over 12 amino acids.

The gene calls are TRBV25-1 and TRBJ2-7; the TCRdb call, TRBD2, lacks DNA for checking. The CDR3 is 12 amino acids. CDR1 is MGHDK, CDR2 SYGVNS, per germline. The CDR3 loop reads CASRVAGGEQYF.

This chain joins TRBV7-6 and TRBJ2-5; TCRdb reports TRBD1, a call that lacks DNA to check it against. Germline CDR1 SGHVS, CDR2 FNYEAQ. This CDR3 has 16 residues. The CDR3 loop reads CASSLVQGALGETQYF.

The chain combines TRBV4-2 with TRBJ2-1; the D gene TCRdb calls, TRBD1, cannot be checked with no DNA. The CDR3 totals 16 residues. The germline V gene encodes CDR1 LGHNA and CDR2 YNFKEQ. The CDR3 region is CASSPWGGASYNEQFF.

This chain's CDR3 is CASSLTRYEQYF. The chain uses TRBV28 and TRBJ2-7. Germline V gives CDR1 MDHEN, CDR2 SYDVKM. The CDR3 consists of 12 residues.

V usage is TRBV28 and J usage is TRBJ2-5; the TCRdb call, TRBD2, lacks DNA for checking. The CDR3 length is 18 residues. Germline loops: CDR1 MDHEN, CDR2 SYDVKM. This CDR3 is CASSHLSRRTGTQETQYF.

The chain recombines TRBV7-9 with TRBJ2-1; the TCRdb D gene call, TRBD1, has no DNA to confirm it. CDR3 length: 12 amino acids. CDR1 and CDR2 from the germline V gene are SEHNR and FQNEAQ (reference sequence). CDR3 protein: CASSLGGTEQFF.

The rearrangement uses TRBV2 and TRBJ1-1; with no DNA, the TCRdb D assignment of TRBD1 cannot be verified. The CDR3 consists of 15 residues. The germline gives CDR1 SNHLY, CDR2 FYNNEI. The CDR3 sequence: CASSDWGRLNTEAFF.

V usage is TRBV19 and J usage is TRBJ2-7; TCRdb lists TRBD2, though no DNA is available to test this call. The germline CDR1 and CDR2 sequences are LNHDA and SQIVND (reference sequence). The CDR3 is 13 amino acids. Here the CDR3 reads CASSIEEGGEQYF.

This chain links TRBV24-1 with TRBJ2-2; TCRdb outputs TRBD1, but without DNA this stays unchecked. This CDR3 has 14 residues. The germline V gene encodes CDR1 KGHDR and CDR2 SFDVKD. The CDR3 protein is CATGFRGYTGELFF.

This chain links TRBV7-6 with TRBJ2-1. This CDR3 has 15 residues. CDR1 is SGHVS, CDR2 FNYEAQ, per germline. This CDR3 is CASNTHGVGYNEQFF.

The chain joins TRBV3-1 to TRBJ2-5; TCRdb reports TRBD1, a call that lacks DNA to check it against. Germline CDR1 LGHDT, CDR2 YNNKEL (reference sequence). CDR3 length: 15 amino acids. CDR3 sequence reads: CASSHIGGAQETQYF.

V and J are TRBV7-9 and TRBJ2-7; there is no DNA to check the TCRdb D call of TRBD1. The CDR3 is 15 residues long. Looked up from germline, CDR1 is SEHNR and CDR2 is FQNEAQ (reference sequence). CDR3 sequence: CASSPNYRGPYEQYF.

The V call is TRBV4-1, the J call TRBJ1-4; TCRdb's D call of TRBD1 is untestable without DNA. The CDR3 runs 15 residues. Germline V gives CDR1 MGHRA, CDR2 YSYEKL. Here the CDR3 reads CASSQDDRGNEKLFF.

This rearrangement joins TRBV28 to TRBJ1-2; TCRdb lists TRBD1, though no DNA is available to test this call. Per germline, CDR1 MDHEN and CDR2 SYDVKM. The CDR3 consists of 17 residues. CDR3 region: CASSFFAVRAANYGYTF.

The chain couples TRBV25-1 to TRBJ2-1; as DNA is missing, the TRBD1 call by TCRdb cannot be tested. Germline CDR1 and CDR2: MGHDK and SYGVNS. This CDR3 has 13 residues. This chain's CDR3 is CASSEDSYNEQFF. The full variable domain, its missing parts supplied by reference TRBV25-1 and TRBJ2-1, is EADIYQTPRYLVIGTGKKITLECSQTMGHDKMYWYQQDPGMELHLIHYSYGVNSTEKGDLSSESTVSRIRTEHFPLTLESARPSHTSQYLCASSEDSYNEQFFGPGTRLTVL.

The J gene is TRBJ2-7, the V gene TRBV6-5; checking the TCRdb D call of TRBD2 is not possible without DNA. This CDR3 has 14 residues. Looked up from germline, CDR1 is MNHEY and CDR2 is SVGAGI. CDR3 loop: CASSPLAGAYEQYF.

This chain joins TRBV11-2 and TRBJ2-1. This CDR3 is built from 15 residues. Per germline, CDR1 SGHAT and CDR2 FQNNGV. The CDR3 region is CASSLESNSYNEQFF.